This TCR beta chain is drawn from a study of blood T cell repertoires in COVID-19. Background on the study: T cells, B-cell-depleted T cells, or PBMCs provided the cDNA or gDNA that served as material.

Using immunoSEQ multiplex PCR, the repertoire was profiled, and TCRdb retains in-frame clones only, with some absent. The data show approximately 210,000 clones, around 90% seen once. V was pared by 6 bases and J by 4 bases, with 7 bases of the junction left unmatched. The CDR3 covers 15 residues. In germline, CDR1 is SGHRS, CDR2 YFSETQ. The study recruited people aged roughly 18 to 95 years across 20 to 30 US areas. The study assigned cohorts using participant-reported clinical history. The study counted Cohort 3 donors as recovered given two negative PCRs, clearance, or symptom resolution. The material sequenced was PBMCs or T cells enriched from blood (not recorded which). The chain uses TRBV5-1 and TRBJ1-2; 12 bases line up with TRBD1. The clonotype was recovered from a woman between 25 and 40 years old who had recovered from COVID-19. The chain's CDR3 is CASMGQGARGYGYTF. DNA for the CDR3: TGCGCCAGCATGGGACAGGGGGCGCGGGGCTATGGCTACACCTTC.